This T cell receptor beta chain is from a study of regulatory T cells in long-lasting Graves disease. HTBI primers from iRepertoire and Arm-PCR of CDR3 regions yielded the TCR beta libraries. One entry per CDR3 protein, called by TCRdb with MiXCR from the multiplex PCR reads. There are a few hundred thousand distinct CDR3 sequences in the sample; 16% occur only once, and 25% to 30% lies in the top ten. Described time point: newly diagnosed GD, antithyroid drugs for less than 3 months. The TCR library used RNA extracted from PBMCs. V dropped 0 bases and J dropped 4; count of bases not matched to a gene: 3. The CDR3 runs 16 residues. Per germline, CDR1 SGDLS and CDR2 YYNGEE. This sample also belongs to another study, concerning T cells in Graves' hyperthyroidism and ophthalmopathy. Per that study: The HTBI primer set drove a first-round RT-PCR of the TCR CDR3.

The specimen comprised peripheral blood mononuclear cells (PBMCs), sampled at new diagnosis, from a patient treated with antithyroid drugs. V gene TRBV9 combines with J gene TRBJ2-1; the match to TRBD1 covers 11 bases. This sequence was found in a man in his forties with Graves disease. The CDR3 DNA sequence: TGTGCCAGCAGCGTAGTCGGGACAGGGGGGTACAATGAGCAGTTCTTC. This sequence encodes CASSVVGTGGYNEQFF.